This T cell receptor beta chain was identified during a study of blood T cells in healthy people across ages. A second about 7 to 11 cycle PCR used barcoded and J-beta primers. TCRdb used MiXCR to reprocess the 5' RACE reads, holding one entry per CDR3 protein. The sample shows around 990,000 distinct CDR3 sequences, roughly two fifths of them seen only once. Findings and caveats of the study: More naive CD4+ cells and higher diversity were found in long-lived than in aged donors. Getting older went along with TCR beta diversity per million T cells dropping roughly linearly.

Donors each provided 8 to 10 milliliters of peripheral blood. A minimum of 5 micrograms of total RNA was extracted per sample. A remark on this clonotype: No antigen is known for it. A much larger clone is a single base away; this may be a read error.

Input material: blood. The origin of this receptor is a young man in good health.

CDR3 nucleotides: TGTGTCAGCAGCTTAGCAGAGTGGGATGGAATACAGGGTTATGGCTACACCTTC. This codes for CVSSLAEWDGIQGYGYTF. The chain has TRBV7-2 and TRBJ1-2; a weak D match, TRBD1 (6 bases). The CDR3 covers 18 residues. Germline-derived CDR1 and CDR2 are SGHTA and FQGNSA.